The present TCR beta chain was sequenced within a study of T-cell memory formation after mild COVID-19. Study-level background: TCR clustering was largely donor specific.

TCRdb fed the 5' RACE reads into MiXCR, producing one record per CDR3 protein. The sample contains approximately 250,000 distinct CDR3 sequences, around 15% of which appear only once. The germline CDR1 and CDR2 sequences are SQVTM and ANQGSEA. The CDR3 spans 13 residues. J was trimmed by 7 bases and V by 5 bases; bases with no gene match: 8. This receptor was obtained from a man younger than 30 who had mild COVID-19 (a few samples of this study predate the infection). Cell type and time point are not known. The chain is built from TRBV29-1 and TRBJ2-1; 7 bases fit TRBD2. Sequenced material: PBMCs or a T cell subset sorted from them (not recorded which). CDR3 amino acids: CSVTLGGTNEQFF. In DNA form, the CDR3 reads TGCAGCGTTACCTTGGGGGGGACGAATGAGCAGTTCTTC.